The TCR beta chain under discussion was sequenced for a study of blood T cell repertoires in COVID-19. Study as a whole: Collection of acute and convalescent COVID-19 samples took place in the United States, Italy and Spain. The cDNA or gDNA used as material had been derived from T cells, B-cell-depleted T cells, or PBMCs.

Those enrolled in Seattle joined during active infection and were followed longitudinally afterward. Per the study methods: The authors estimated nucleated cell counts from reference gene primer amplification. TCRdb's copy holds only in-frame clones and misses some; the assay was immunoSEQ multiplex PCR. Clone size and the V and J calls come from that table; the DNA yielded D and trimming. The sample consists of roughly 250,000 clones, 80% to 95% of them appearing once. CDR3 size: 15 residues. Deletions cut 4 bases from V and 2 bases from J, with 15 bases between. The germline V gene has CDR1 SGDLS and CDR2 YYNGEE.

Source material: peripheral blood. The receptor was isolated from a person under 30 with COVID-19, enrolled during active disease. This sequence joins TRBV9 and TRBJ1-2; weak D call: TRBD1 (5 bases). The CDR3 DNA sequence: TGTGCCAGCAGCCCCGCGGGGGGACTAAACTATGGCTACACCTTC. Its translation: CASSPAGGLNYGYTF.